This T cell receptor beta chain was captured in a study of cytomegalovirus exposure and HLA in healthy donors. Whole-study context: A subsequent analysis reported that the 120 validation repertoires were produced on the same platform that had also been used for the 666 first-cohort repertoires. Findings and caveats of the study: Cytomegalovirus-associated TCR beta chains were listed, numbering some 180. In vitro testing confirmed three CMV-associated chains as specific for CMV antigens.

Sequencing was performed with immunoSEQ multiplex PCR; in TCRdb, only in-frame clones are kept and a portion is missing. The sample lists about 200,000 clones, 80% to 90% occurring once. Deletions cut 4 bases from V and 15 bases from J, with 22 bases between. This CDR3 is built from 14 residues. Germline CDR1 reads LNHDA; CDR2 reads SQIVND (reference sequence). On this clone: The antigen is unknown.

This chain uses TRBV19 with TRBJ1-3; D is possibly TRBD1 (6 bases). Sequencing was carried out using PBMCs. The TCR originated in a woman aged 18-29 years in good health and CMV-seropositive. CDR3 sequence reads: CASSTTEGTPSRYF. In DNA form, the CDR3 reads TGTGCCAGTAGTACGACGGAAGGGACACCTTCTCGATATTTT.